This record concerns one TCR beta chain sequence. This sample stems from a study of blood T cell repertoires in COVID-19. For the study at large: PBMCs, B-cell-depleted T cells, or T cells were the source of the cDNA or gDNA that made up the material.

Authors' analysis steps: Amplification with reference gene primers provided the estimates of nucleated cell counts. Using immunoSEQ multiplex PCR, the repertoire was profiled, and TCRdb retains in-frame clones only, with some absent. V and J calls and clone size come straight from that table; D and trimming were deduced from the DNA. The sample lists 150,000 or so clones, roughly 84% seen once, with 9% to 13% in the top ten. The Seattle site enrolled patients during active infection and followed them longitudinally. From germline, CDR1 is SGHRS and CDR2 YFSETQ. This CDR3 spans 13 amino acids. The V end lost 7 bases, the J end lost 7 bases, and 12 bases lay between the germline ends.

The source is a woman aged 55-75 years with COVID-19, enrolled during active disease. Sequenced: peripheral blood. This sequence joins TRBV5-1 and TRBJ1-6; TRBD1 might be the D (6 bases). The CDR3 coding sequence is TGCGCCAGCGGCACAGGGAGCAATTCACCCCTCCACTTT. Its protein product is CASGTGSNSPLHF.